This T cell receptor (beta chain) was observed in a study of CD8 T cells in ankylosing spondylitis. Study findings and constraints: CD8+ by phenotype, disease-linked clones were relatively rare in peripheral blood. In ankylosing spondylitis blood, a motif of roughly eight highly homologous TCR beta variants appeared characteristic. Significant enrichment of disease-linked clones was reported in matched ankylosing spondylitis synovial fluid.

TCRdb re-analysed the 5' RACE reads in MiXCR, keeping a single row per CDR3 protein. This sample has some 840,000 distinct CDR3 sequences, with approximately 12% found just once. Notes on this clonotype: Its antigen remains unknown.

V dropped 1 base and J dropped 3 bases, with 16 bases sitting between them. The length of the CDR3 is 15 residues. Germline CDR1 reads DFQATT; CDR2 reads SNEGSKA (reference sequence). The receptor was derived from a male donor with ankylosing spondylitis. The rearrangement uses TRBV20-1 and TRBJ2-7; no clear D. Sequencing was performed on blood, either unsorted or a sorted T cell fraction (not recorded which). The CDR3 loop is CSARGPGHDLYEQYF. In nucleotides, the CDR3 is TGCAGTGCTAGAGGCCCCGGCCACGACCTCTACGAGCAGTACTTC.